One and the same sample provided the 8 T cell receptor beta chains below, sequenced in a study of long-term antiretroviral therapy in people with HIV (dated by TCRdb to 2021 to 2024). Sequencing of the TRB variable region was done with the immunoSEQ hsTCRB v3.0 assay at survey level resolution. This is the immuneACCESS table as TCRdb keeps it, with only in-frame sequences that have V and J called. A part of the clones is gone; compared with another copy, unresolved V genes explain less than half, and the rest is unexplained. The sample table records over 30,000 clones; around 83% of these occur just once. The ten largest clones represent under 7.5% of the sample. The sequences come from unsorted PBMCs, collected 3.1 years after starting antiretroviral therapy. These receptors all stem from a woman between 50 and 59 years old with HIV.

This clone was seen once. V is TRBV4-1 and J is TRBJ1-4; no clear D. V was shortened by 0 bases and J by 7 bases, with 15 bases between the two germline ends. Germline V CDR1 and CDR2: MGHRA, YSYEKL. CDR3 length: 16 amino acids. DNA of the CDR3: TGCGCCAGCAGCCAAGATGGTTATCTAGGAGGTGAAAAACTGTTTTTT. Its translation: CASSQDGYLGGEKLFF.

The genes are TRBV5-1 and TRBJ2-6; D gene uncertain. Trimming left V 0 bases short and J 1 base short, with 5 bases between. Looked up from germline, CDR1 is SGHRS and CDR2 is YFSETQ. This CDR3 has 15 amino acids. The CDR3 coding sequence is TGCGCCAGCAGCTTGGGCCCATCTGGGGCCAACGTCCTGACTTTC. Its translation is CASSLGPSGANVLTF.

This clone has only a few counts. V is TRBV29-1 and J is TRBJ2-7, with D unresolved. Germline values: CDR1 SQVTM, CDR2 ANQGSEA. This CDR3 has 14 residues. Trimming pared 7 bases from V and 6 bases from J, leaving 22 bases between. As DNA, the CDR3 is TGCAGCGCCGCCGTGGACGGAGAATCGGGCGAGCAGTACTTC. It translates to CSAAVDGESGEQYF.

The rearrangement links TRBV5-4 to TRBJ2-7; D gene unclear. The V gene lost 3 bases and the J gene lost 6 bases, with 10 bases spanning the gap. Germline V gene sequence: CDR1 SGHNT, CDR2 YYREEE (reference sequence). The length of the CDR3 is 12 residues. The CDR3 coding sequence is TGTGCCAGCAGCTACTTCTCGGGCGAGCAGTACTTC. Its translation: CASSYFSGEQYF.

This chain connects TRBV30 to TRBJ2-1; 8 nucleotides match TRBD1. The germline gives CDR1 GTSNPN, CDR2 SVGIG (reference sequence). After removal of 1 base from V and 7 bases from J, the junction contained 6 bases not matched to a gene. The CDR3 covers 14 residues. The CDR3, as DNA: TGTGCCTGGAGTGCAGGGACAGGCGGAAATGAGCAGTTCTTC. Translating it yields CAWSAGTGGNEQFF.

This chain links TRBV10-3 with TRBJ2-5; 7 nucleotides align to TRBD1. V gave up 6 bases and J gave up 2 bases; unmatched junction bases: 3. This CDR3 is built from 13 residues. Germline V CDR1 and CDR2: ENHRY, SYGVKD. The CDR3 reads CAISRQGQETQYF. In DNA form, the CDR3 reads TGTGCCATCAGCAGACAGGGACAAGAGACCCAGTACTTC.

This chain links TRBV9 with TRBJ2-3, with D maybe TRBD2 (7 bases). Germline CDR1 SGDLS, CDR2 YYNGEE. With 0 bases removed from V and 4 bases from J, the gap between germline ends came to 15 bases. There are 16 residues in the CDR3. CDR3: CASSVDEGGPADTQYF. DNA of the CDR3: TGTGCCAGCAGCGTAGATGAGGGGGGGCCGGCAGATACGCAGTATTTT.

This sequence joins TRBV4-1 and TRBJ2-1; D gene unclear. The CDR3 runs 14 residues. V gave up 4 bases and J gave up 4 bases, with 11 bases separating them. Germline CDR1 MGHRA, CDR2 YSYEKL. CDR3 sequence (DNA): TGCGCCAGCAGCCGCCCGTCAGGATACAATGAGCAGTTCTTC. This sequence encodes CASSRPSGYNEQFF.